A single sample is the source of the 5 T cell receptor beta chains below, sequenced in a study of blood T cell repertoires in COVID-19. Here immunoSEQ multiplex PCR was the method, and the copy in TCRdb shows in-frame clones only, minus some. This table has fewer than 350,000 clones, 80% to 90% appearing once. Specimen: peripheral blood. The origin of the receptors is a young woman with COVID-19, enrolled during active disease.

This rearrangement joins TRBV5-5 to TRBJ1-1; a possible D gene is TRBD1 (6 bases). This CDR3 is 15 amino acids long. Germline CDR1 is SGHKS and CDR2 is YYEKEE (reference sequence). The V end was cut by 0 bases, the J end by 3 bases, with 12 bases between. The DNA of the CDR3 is TGTGCCAGCAGCTTGGGTACAGGGTTGTACACTGAAGCTTTCTTT. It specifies CASSLGTGLYTEAFF.

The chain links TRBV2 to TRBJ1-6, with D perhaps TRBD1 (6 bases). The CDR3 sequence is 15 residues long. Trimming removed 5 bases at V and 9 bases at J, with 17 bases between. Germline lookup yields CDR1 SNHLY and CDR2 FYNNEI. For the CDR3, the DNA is TGTGCCAGCAGTCGAACAGGGTTGTTCGGTTCACCCCTCCACTTT. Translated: CASSRTGLFGSPLHF. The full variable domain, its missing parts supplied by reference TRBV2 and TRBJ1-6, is EPEVTQTPSHQVTQMGQEVILRCVPISNHLYFYWYRQILGQKVEFLVSFYNNEISEKSEIFDDQFSVERPDGSNFTLKIRSTKLEDSAMYFCASSRTGLFGSPLHFGNGTRLTVT.

CDR3 in amino acids: CASSSGTGSLNEQFF. CDR3 bases: TGCGCCAGCAGCTCCGGGACAGGGAGTCTCAATGAGCAGTTCTTC. The rearrangement links TRBV5-1 to TRBJ2-1; 9 nucleotides line up with TRBD1. V shed 3 bases, J shed 6 bases, and the junction held 7 bases outside the gene matches. This CDR3 comprises 15 residues. Per germline, CDR1 SGHRS and CDR2 YFSETQ.

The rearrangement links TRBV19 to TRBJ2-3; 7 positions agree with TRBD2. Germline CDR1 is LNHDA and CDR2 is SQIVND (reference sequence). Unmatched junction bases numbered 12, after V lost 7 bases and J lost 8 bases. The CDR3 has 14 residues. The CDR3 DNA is TGTGCCAGTAAGCCTAGCGGTGGATCGGGTACGCAGTATTTT. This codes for CASKPSGGSGTQYF.

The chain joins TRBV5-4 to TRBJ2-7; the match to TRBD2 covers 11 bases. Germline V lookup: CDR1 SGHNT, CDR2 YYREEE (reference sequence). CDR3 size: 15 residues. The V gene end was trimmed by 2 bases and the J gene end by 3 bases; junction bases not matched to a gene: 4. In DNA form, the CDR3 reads TGTGCCAGCAGCTTCACGACTAGCGGGGACTACGAGCAGTACTTC. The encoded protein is CASSFTTSGDYEQYF.